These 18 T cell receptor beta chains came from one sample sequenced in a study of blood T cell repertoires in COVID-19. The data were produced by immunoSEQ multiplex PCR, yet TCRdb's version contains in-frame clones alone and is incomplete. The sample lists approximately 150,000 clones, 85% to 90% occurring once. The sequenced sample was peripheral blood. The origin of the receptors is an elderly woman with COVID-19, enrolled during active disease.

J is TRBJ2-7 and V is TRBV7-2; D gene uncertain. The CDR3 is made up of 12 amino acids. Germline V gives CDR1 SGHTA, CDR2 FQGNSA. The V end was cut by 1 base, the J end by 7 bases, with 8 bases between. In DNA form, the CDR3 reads TGTGCCAGCAGCTTAGACCAGTTGGAGCAGTACTTC. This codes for CASSLDQLEQYF.

CDR3 in DNA: TGTGCCAGCCGGACTTGGGCGGGGATCCACGAGCAGTACTTC. Translated, it gives CASRTWAGIHEQYF. The chain links TRBV5-6 to TRBJ2-7; possible D gene TRBD2, 6 bases. The CDR3 is 14 residues long. V was trimmed by 7 bases and J by 5 bases, leaving 19 bases between them. CDR1 is SGHDT, CDR2 YYEEEE, per germline.

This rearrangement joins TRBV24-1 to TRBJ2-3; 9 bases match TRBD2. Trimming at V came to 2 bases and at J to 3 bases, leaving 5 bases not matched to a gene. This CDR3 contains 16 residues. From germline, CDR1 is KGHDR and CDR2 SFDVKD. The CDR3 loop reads CATSDSASGTTDTQYF. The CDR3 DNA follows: TGTGCCACCAGTGATTCTGCTAGCGGGACGACAGATACGCAGTATTTT.

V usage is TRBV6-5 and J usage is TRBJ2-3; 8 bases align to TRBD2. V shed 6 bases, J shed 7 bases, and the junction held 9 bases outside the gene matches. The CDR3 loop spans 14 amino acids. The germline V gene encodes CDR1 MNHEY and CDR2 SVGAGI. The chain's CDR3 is CASRTSGGLHTQYF. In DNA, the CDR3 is TGTGCCAGCAGAACTAGCGGAGGTCTTCATACGCAGTATTTT.

This CDR3 is CASSPPLAGAEEQFF. Here the CDR3 DNA reads TGTGCCAGCAGCCCCCCACTAGCGGGAGCTGAGGAGCAGTTCTTC. This chain links TRBV6-5 with TRBJ2-1; 11 bases are shared with TRBD2. The CDR3 covers 15 residues. After removal of 6 bases from V and 10 bases from J, the junction contained 11 bases not matched to a gene. The germline V gene has CDR1 MNHEY and CDR2 SVGAGI.

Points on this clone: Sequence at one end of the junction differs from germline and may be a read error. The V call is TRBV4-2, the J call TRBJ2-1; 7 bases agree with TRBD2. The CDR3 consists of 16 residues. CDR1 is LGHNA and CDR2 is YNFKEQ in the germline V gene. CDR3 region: CASSQGLAVAYNGQFF. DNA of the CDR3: TGTGCCAGCAGCCAAGGGCTAGCGGTGGCCTACAATGGGCAGTTCTTC.

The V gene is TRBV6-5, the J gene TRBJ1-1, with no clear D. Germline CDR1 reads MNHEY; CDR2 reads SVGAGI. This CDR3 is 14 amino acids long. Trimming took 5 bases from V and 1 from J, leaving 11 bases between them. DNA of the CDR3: TGTGCCAGCAGTCCCTCCGGTAGGAACACTGAAGCTTTCTTT. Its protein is CASSPSGRNTEAFF.

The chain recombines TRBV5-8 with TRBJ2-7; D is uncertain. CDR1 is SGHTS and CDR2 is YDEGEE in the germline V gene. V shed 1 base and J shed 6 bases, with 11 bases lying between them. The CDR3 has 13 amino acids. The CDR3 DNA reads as TGTGCCAGCAGCTTGCGGCAGGTTGGCGAGCAGTACTTC. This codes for CASSLRQVGEQYF.

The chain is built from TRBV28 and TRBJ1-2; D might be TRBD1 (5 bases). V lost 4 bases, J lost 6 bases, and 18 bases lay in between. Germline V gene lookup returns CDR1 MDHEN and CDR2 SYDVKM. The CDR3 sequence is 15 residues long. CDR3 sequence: CASSSTGSGTDGYTF. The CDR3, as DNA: TGTGCCAGCAGTTCAACTGGCAGCGGGACCGATGGCTACACCTTC.

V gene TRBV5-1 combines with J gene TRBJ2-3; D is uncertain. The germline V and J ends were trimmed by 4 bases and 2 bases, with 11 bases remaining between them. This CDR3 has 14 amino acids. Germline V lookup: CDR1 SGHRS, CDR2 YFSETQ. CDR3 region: CASSLVEYTDTQYF. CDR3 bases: TGCGCCAGCAGCCTCGTGGAGTACACAGATACGCAGTATTTT.

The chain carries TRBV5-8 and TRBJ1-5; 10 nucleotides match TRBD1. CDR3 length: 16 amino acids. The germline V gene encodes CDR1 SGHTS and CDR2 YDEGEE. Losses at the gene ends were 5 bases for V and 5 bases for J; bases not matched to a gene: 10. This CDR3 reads CASSWGQGRVDQPQHF. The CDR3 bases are TGTGCCAGCAGTTGGGGACAGGGGCGCGTAGATCAGCCCCAGCATTTT.

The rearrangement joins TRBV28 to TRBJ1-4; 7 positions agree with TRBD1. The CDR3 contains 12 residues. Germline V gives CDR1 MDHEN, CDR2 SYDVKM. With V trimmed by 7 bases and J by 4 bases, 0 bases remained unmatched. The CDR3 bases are TGTGCCAGCAACAGGGGTAATGAAAAACTGTTTTTT. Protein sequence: CASNRGNEKLFF. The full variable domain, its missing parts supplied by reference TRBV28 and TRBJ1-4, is DVKVTQSSRYLVKRTGEKVFLECVQDMDHENMFWYRQDPGLGLRLIYFSYDVKMKEKGDIPEGYSVSREKKERFSLILESASTNQTSMYLCASNRGNEKLFFGSGTQLSVL.

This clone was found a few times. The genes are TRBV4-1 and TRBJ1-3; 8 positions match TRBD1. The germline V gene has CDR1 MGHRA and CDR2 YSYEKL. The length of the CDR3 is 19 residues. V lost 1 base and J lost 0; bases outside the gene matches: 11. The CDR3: CASSQVQGAFTPSGNTIYF. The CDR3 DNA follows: TGCGCCAGCAGCCAAGTGCAGGGGGCCTTTACCCCCTCTGGAAACACCATATATTTT.

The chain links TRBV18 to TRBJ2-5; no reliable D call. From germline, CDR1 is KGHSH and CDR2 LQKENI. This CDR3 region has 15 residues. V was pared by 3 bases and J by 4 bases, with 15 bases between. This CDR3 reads CASSPLPPSVETQYF. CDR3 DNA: TGTGCCAGCTCACCGTTGCCCCCTTCGGTAGAGACCCAGTACTTC.

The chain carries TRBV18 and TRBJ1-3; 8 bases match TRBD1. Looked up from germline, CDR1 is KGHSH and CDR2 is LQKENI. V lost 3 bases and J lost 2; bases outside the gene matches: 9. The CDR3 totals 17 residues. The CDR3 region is CASSPLADRGPGNTIYF. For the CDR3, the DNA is TGTGCCAGCTCACCCCTCGCCGACAGGGGACCTGGAAACACCATATATTTT.

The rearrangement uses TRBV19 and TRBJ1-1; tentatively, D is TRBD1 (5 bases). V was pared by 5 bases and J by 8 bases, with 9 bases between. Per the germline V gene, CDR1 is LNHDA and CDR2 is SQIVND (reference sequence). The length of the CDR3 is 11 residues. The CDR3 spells CASSGAGEAFF. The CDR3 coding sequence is TGTGCCAGTAGTGGGGCAGGGGAAGCTTTCTTT.

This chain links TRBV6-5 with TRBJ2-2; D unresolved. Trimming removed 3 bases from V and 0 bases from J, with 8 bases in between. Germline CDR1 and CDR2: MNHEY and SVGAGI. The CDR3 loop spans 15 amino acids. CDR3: CASSYIRANTGELFF. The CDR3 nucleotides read TGTGCCAGCAGTTATATTCGCGCGAACACCGGGGAGCTGTTTTTT.

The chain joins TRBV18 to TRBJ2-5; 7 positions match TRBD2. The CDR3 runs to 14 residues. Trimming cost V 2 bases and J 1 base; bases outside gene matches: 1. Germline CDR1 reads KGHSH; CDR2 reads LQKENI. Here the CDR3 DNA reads TGTGCCAGCTCACCAGGACTAGTCCAAGAGACCCAGTACTTC. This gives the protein CASSPGLVQETQYF. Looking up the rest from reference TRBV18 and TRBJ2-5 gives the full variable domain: NAGVMQNPRHLVRRRGQEARLRCSPMKGHSHVYWYRQLPEEGLKFMVYLQKENIIDESGMPKERFSAEFPKEGPSILRIQQVVRGDSAAYFCASSPGLVQETQYFGPGTRLLVL.